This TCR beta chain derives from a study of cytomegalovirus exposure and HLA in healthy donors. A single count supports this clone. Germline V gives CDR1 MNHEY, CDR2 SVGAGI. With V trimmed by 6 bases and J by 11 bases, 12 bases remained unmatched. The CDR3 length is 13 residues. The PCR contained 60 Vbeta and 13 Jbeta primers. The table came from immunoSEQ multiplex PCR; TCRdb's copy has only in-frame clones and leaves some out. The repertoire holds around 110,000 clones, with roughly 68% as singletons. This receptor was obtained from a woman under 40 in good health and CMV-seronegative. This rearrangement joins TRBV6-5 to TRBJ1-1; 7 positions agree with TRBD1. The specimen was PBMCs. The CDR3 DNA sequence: TGTGCCAGCAGCCCCAGGGACAGAGAGAGGGCTTTCTTT. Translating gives CASSPRDRERAFF.